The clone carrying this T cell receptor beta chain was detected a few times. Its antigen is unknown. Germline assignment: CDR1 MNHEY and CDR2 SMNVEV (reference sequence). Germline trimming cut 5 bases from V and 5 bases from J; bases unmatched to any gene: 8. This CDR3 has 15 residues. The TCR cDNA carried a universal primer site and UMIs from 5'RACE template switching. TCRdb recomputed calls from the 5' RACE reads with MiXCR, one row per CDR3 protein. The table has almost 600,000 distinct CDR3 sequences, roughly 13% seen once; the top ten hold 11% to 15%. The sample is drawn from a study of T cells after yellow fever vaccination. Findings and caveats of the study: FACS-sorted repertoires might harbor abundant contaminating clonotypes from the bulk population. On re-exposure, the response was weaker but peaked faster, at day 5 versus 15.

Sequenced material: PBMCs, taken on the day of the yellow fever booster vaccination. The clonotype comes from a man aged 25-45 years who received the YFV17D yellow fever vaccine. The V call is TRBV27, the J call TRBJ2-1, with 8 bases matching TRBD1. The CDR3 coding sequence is TGTGCCAGCAGTGAATGGACAGGGCTCAACAATGAGCAGTTCTTC. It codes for CASSEWTGLNNEQFF.